The clone carrying this TCR beta chain was detected only once. The sample comes from a study of CD8 T cells in Susac syndrome. RNA, at roughly 0.5 to 1 ug, was reverse transcribed with random hexamers. MiXCR was run by TCRdb on the immunoSEQ multiplex PCR reads, yielding one entry per CDR3 protein. This repertoire shows approximately 120,000 distinct CDR3 sequences, over 90% found once; its top ten account for 0.25% to 0.35%. There are 15 residues in the CDR3. The ends lost 3 bases at V and 4 bases at J; junction bases unmatched: 5. Germline V lookup: CDR1 ENHRY, CDR2 SYGVKD. Sample: CD8+ T cells from PBMCs. J is TRBJ1-5 and V is TRBV10-3; TRBD1 matches 8 bases. This sequence originates from a human donor with multiple sclerosis. CDR3 in amino acids: CAISDSHRGNQPQHF. CDR3 DNA: TGTGCCATCAGTGACTCGCACAGGGGGAATCAGCCCCAGCATTTT.